These 8 T cell receptor beta chains were all obtained from the same sample, sequenced in a study of tumor-infiltrating lymphocytes in primary liver carcinoma. The researchers produced TCR beta cDNA from about 510 ng total RNA with a constant-region primer. It was through three nested multiplex PCR rounds of slightly modified ARM-PCR that TCR beta libraries arose. The opening two PCR rounds, about 11 cycles each, paired TRBV1-TRBV30 forward primers with a C-beta reverse primer. TCRdb independently ran MiXCR on the multiplex PCR reads; one entry per CDR3 protein. The data show just under 45,000 distinct CDR3 sequences, roughly 73% seen once. Co-extraction of both nucleic acids (RNA and DNA) used about 20-34 mg of unsorted bulk tissue. The source material was liver tumor tissue from sampling region 2. The subset denotes: tumor region T2, inferior pole. These receptor sequences come from a man aged 40-50 years with primary liver carcinoma and hepatitis B virus infection.

The chain's CDR3 is CASGQIPGDNQPQHF. The CDR3 DNA is TGTGCGAGCGGCCAAATACCGGGGGACAATCAGCCCCAGCATTTT. The V and J genes are TRBV5-5 and TRBJ1-5; possibly TRBD1 for D (5 bases). From germline, CDR1 is SGHKS and CDR2 YYEKEE (reference sequence). CDR3 length: 15 amino acids.

This chain connects TRBV11-1 to TRBJ2-4; 12 bases are a match to TRBD2. The V segment lost 7 bases and the J segment 2 bases; nucleotides outside the gene matches: 9. The length of the CDR3 is 17 residues. Germline V gives CDR1 SGHAT, CDR2 FQDESV (reference sequence). CDR3 nucleotide sequence: TGTGCCAGCATCTTTCTCGGGACTAGCGGGCCCAAAAACATTCAGTACTTC. This gives the protein CASIFLGTSGPKNIQYF.

As for this clonotype: The limits of the CDR3 on the DNA are not certain, so only TCRdb's listed CDR3 is given. The chain carries TRBV29-1 and TRBJ1-4; no DNA check was done on the table's D call, TRBD1. Germline-derived CDR1 and CDR2 are SQVTM and ANQGSEA. The CDR3 has 12 residues if both end residues are counted. CDR3 amino acids: CSALDRGPYLCF.

In this sample, this clonotype turned up a few times. The chain links TRBV20-1 to TRBJ1-2; D unclear. The CDR3 spans 12 residues. V lost 3 bases, J lost 12 bases, and 17 bases lay in between. Germline V gene data show CDR1 as DFQATT and CDR2 as SNEGSKA (reference sequence). The CDR3 DNA reads TGCAGTGCTAGGGTGGATTTACGATCCGACACCTTC. Encoded protein: CSARVDLRSDTF.

About this clonotype: This likely comes from a read error, as the CDR3 has no conserved phenylalanine or tryptophan at its end. The rearrangement joins TRBV12-3 or TRBV12-4 to TRBJ1-5, with D unclear. The CDR3 contains 14 residues. V lost 1 base and J 4 bases, leaving 8 bases between the germline ends. CDR3 DNA: TGTGCCAGCAGTTTAGGTCTGGGAAATCAGCCCCAGCATTAT. This translates into CASSLGLGNQPQHY.

This clonotype was counted at least ten times. The chain employs TRBV10-3 and TRBJ2-7, with 9 bases lining up with TRBD2. Per the germline V gene, CDR1 is ENHRY and CDR2 is SYGVKD. The length of the CDR3 is 15 residues. Trimming removed 0 bases from V and 5 bases from J; junction bases left unmatched: 5. The CDR3 bases are TGTGCCATCAGTGAGTCGGCTAGCGGGATCGACGAGCAGTACTTC. This translates into CAISESASGIDEQYF.

To note about this clonotype: The junction and the germline gene differ at one end; a read error may be behind it. The chain carries TRBV6-1 and TRBJ2-7; no clear D. The CDR3 covers 14 residues. In germline, CDR1 is MNHNS, CDR2 SASEGT. The DNA for the CDR3 is TGTGCCAGCAGATTCCTATCGGAGTACTACGAACAGTACTTC. Amino acids: CASRFLSEYYEQYF.

This clonotype was found a few times. The germline gene is not matched at one end of the junction; a read error may be the cause. V is TRBV5-4 and J is TRBJ2-1, with D perhaps TRBD2 (6 bases). The germline V gene encodes CDR1 SGHNT and CDR2 YYREEE (reference sequence). There are 16 residues in the CDR3. The CDR3 DNA reads TGTACCAGCAGCTTGATTACGGGGGAGTCTTATAATGAGCAGTTCTTC. It is translated as CTSSLITGESYNEQFF.